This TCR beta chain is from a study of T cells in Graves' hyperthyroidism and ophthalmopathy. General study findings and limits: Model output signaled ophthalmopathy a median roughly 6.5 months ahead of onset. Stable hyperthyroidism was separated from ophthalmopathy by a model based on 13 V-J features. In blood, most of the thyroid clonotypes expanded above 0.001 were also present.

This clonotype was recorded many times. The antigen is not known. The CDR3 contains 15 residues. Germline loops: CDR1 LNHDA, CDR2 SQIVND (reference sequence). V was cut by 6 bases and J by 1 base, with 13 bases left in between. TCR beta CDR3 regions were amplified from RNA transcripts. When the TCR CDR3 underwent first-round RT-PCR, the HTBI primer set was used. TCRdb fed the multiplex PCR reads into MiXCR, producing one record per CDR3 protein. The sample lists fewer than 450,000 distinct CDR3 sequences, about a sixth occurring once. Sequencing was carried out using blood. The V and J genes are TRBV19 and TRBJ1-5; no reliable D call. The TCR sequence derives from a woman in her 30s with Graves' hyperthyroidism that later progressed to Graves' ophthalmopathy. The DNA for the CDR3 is TGTGCCAGTAGCTTCGGGGAATGGAGCAATCAGCCCCAGCATTTT. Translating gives CASSFGEWSNQPQHF.